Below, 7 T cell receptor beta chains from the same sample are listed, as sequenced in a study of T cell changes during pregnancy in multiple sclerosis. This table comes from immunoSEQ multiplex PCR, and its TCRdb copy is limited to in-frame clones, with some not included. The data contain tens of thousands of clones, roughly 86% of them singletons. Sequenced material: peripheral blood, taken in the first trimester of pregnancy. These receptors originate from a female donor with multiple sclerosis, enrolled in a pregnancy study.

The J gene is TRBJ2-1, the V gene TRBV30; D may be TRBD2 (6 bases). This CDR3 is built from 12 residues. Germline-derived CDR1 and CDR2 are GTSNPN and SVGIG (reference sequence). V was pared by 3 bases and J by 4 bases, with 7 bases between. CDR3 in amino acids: CAWSRGYNEQFF. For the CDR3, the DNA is TGTGCCTGGAGCCGGGGGTACAATGAGCAGTTCTTC.

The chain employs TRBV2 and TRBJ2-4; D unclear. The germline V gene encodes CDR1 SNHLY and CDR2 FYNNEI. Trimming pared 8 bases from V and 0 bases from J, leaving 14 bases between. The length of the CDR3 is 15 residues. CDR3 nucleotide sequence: TGTGCCAGCCACTACGAGAACCTAGCCAAAAACATTCAGTACTTC. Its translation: CASHYENLAKNIQYF.

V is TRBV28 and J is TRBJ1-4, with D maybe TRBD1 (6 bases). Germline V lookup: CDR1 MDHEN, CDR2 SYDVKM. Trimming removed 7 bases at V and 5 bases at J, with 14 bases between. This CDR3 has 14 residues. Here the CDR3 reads CASNGGQPNEKLFF. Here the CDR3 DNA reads TGTGCCAGCAACGGAGGACAGCCGAATGAAAAACTGTTTTTT.

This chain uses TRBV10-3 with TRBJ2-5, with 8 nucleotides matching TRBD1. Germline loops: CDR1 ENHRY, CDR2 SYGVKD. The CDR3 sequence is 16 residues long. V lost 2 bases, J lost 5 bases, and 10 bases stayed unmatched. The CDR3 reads CAISEVKQGEGETQYF. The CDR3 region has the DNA TGTGCCATCAGTGAGGTTAAACAGGGGGAAGGGGAGACCCAGTACTTC.

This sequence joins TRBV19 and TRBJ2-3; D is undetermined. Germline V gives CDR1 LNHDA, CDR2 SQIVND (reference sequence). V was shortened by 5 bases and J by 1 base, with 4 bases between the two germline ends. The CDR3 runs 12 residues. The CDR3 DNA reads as TGTGCCAGTAGTCCTGGCACAGATACGCAGTATTTT. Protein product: CASSPGTDTQYF.

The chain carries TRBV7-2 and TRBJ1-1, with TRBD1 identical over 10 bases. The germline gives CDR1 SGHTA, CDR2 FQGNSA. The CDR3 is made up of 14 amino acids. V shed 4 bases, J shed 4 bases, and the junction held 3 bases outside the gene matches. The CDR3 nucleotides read TGTGCCAGCAGCTCGGGACAGGGGTCCACTGAAGCTTTCTTT. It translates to CASSSGQGSTEAFF.

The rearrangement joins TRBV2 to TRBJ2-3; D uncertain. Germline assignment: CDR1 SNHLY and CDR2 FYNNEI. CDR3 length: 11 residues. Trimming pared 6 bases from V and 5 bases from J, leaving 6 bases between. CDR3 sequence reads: CASRGEDTQYF. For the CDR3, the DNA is TGTGCCAGCAGAGGAGAAGATACGCAGTATTTT.